The rows below give T cell receptor beta chains drawn from one sample of a study of shared clonotypes between healthy human individuals. Here immunoSEQ multiplex PCR was the method, and the copy in TCRdb shows in-frame clones only, minus some. This sample carries a few million clones, over 85% of them seen once, and the ten largest clones take 0.13% to 0.15%. Sequenced sample: naive CD4+ T cells sorted from blood. All receptors come from a man between 18 and 35 years old in good health. CDR3s include the opening cysteine and the closing phenylalanine or tryptophan. Each record gives: D gene, J gene, clone size, V gene, CDR3 DNA, CDR3 protein. The D gene is left open where the match is weak. Part of the rows lack a size; the others show once, few, many or a class for expanded clones.

D gene: NA
J gene: TRBJ1-4
clone size: NA
V gene: TRBV11-2
CDR3 DNA: TGTGCCAGCAGGTCGTTCGGGCAAACTAATGAAAAACTGTTTTTT
CDR3 protein: CASRSFGQTNEKLFF

D gene: NA
J gene: TRBJ1-4
clone size: NA
V gene: TRBV19
CDR3 DNA: TGTGCCAGTAGTAACAGTCAGGCGCCTGAAAAACTGTTTTTT
CDR3 protein: CASSNSQAPEKLFF

D gene: NA
J gene: TRBJ2-2
clone size: NA
V gene: TRBV19
CDR3 DNA: TGTGCCAGTAGTATAGTAGCCGATAACACCGGGGAGCTGTTTTTT
CDR3 protein: CASSIVADNTGELFF

D gene: NA
J gene: TRBJ1-6
clone size: NA
V gene: TRBV15
CDR3 DNA: TGTGCCACCAAACGACCCGCGCGGGGTTCACCCCTCCACTTT
CDR3 protein: CATKRPARGSPLHF

D gene: NA
J gene: TRBJ2-2
clone size: NA
V gene: TRBV21-1
CDR3 DNA: TGTGCCAGTTTGTGGACCCAATACACCGGGGAGCTGTTTTTT
CDR3 protein: CASLWTQYTGELFF

D gene: NA
J gene: TRBJ2-7
clone size: NA
V gene: TRBV12-5
CDR3 DNA: TGTGCTAGTGGTTTGGTACTCGGGGCAGGCCCCTACGAGCAGTACTTC
CDR3 protein: CASGLVLGAGPYEQYF

D gene: TRBD1
J gene: TRBJ1-1
clone size: NA
V gene: TRBV25-1
CDR3 DNA: TGTGCCAGCAGTGCCGGACAGGGAGTGGGGGACACTGAAGCTTTCTTT
CDR3 protein: CASSAGQGVGDTEAFF

D gene: NA
J gene: TRBJ2-1
clone size: NA
V gene: TRBV20-1
CDR3 DNA: TGCAGTGCTAGGCGTTCCTATGAGCAGTTCTTC
CDR3 protein: CSARRSYEQFF

D gene: NA
J gene: TRBJ1-3
clone size: NA
V gene: TRBV5-1
CDR3 DNA: TGCGCCAGCAGCTTGTGGTCAGGGGATTCTGGAAACACCATATATTTT
CDR3 protein: CASSLWSGDSGNTIYF

D gene: NA
J gene: TRBJ1-6
clone size: NA
V gene: TRBV6-6
CDR3 DNA: TGTGCCAGCAGTTACCAGGGAATAAGTTCACCCCTCCACTTT
CDR3 protein: CASSYQGISSPLHF

D gene: NA
J gene: TRBJ2-5
clone size: NA
V gene: TRBV6-5
CDR3 DNA: TGTGCCAGCAGTGTGGGACTCATAGAGACCCAGTACTTC
CDR3 protein: CASSVGLIETQYF

D gene: NA
J gene: TRBJ1-5
clone size: once
V gene: TRBV6-1
CDR3 DNA: TGTGCCAGCAGTGAACAGGGGAGTCAGCCCCAGCATTTT
CDR3 protein: CASSEQGSQPQHF

D gene: NA
J gene: TRBJ1-6
clone size: NA
V gene: TRBV28
CDR3 DNA: TGTGCCAGCATTCCCCGTGACCGACCGCTCTCGTCCCTCCACTTT
CDR3 protein: CASIPRDRPLSSLHF

D gene: NA
J gene: TRBJ2-1
clone size: NA
V gene: TRBV7-9
CDR3 DNA: TGTGCCAGCAGTTCCCTCAACGGGAATGAGCAGTTCTTC
CDR3 protein: CASSSLNGNEQFF

D gene: TRBD1
J gene: TRBJ1-3
clone size: NA
V gene: TRBV2
CDR3 DNA: TGTGCCAGCAGAGGGACAGGGGTTTCTGGAAACACCATATATTTT
CDR3 protein: CASRGTGVSGNTIYF

D gene: NA
J gene: TRBJ2-6
clone size: NA
V gene: TRBV6-5
CDR3 DNA: TGTGCCAGCAGATACCGACGCTCTGGGGCCAACGTCCTGACTTTC
CDR3 protein: CASRYRRSGANVLTF

D gene: NA
J gene: TRBJ1-5
clone size: NA
V gene: TRBV6-1
CDR3 DNA: TGTGCCAGCACCATGGGGGGGACTCAGCCCCAGCATTTT
CDR3 protein: CASTMGGTQPQHF

D gene: NA
J gene: TRBJ1-1
clone size: many
V gene: TRBV5-1
CDR3 DNA: TGCGCCAGCAGCTTGACAGGGATGAACACTGAAGCTTTCTTT
CDR3 protein: CASSLTGMNTEAFF

D gene: NA
J gene: TRBJ2-7
clone size: NA
V gene: TRBV7-2
CDR3 DNA: TGTGCCAGCAGCTTTCGGGGCAGGGGTTACGAGCAGTACTTC
CDR3 protein: CASSFRGRGYEQYF

D gene: TRBD1
J gene: TRBJ1-4
clone size: NA
V gene: TRBV15
CDR3 DNA: TGTGCCACCAGCAGAGATCTATTCCGGACAGGACCAACTAATGAAAAACTGTTTTTT
CDR3 protein: CATSRDLFRTGPTNEKLFF

D gene: TRBD1
J gene: TRBJ1-1
clone size: NA
V gene: TRBV5-1
CDR3 DNA: TGCGCCAGCAGCGTACAGGGGTTGATGAACACTGAAGCTTTCTTT
CDR3 protein: CASSVQGLMNTEAFF

D gene: TRBD1
J gene: TRBJ2-3
clone size: NA
V gene: TRBV5-1
CDR3 DNA: TGCGCCAGCAGCCAAAGTACAGGGGAACCGCAGTATTTT
CDR3 protein: CASSQSTGEPQYF

D gene: NA
J gene: TRBJ1-3
clone size: NA
V gene: TRBV6-5
CDR3 DNA: TGTGCCAGCAGCCCCGGCTGGTCTGGAAACACCATATATTTT
CDR3 protein: CASSPGWSGNTIYF

D gene: TRBD1
J gene: TRBJ2-3
clone size: NA
V gene: TRBV7-9
CDR3 DNA: TGTGCCAGCAGCCGCCTAGCCGGTGGCAGGGGGCGTGCAGATACGCAGTATTTT
CDR3 protein: CASSRLAGGRGRADTQYF

D gene: NA
J gene: TRBJ1-1
clone size: NA
V gene: TRBV28
CDR3 DNA: TGTGCCAGCAGTTATAATGGTCAGAATAACACTGAAGCTTTCTTT
CDR3 protein: CASSYNGQNNTEAFF

D gene: NA
J gene: TRBJ2-6
clone size: NA
V gene: TRBV19
CDR3 DNA: TGTGCCAGTAACCGGAACTCTGGGGCCAACGTCCTGACTTTC
CDR3 protein: CASNRNSGANVLTF

D gene: NA
J gene: TRBJ1-2
clone size: NA
V gene: TRBV5-4
CDR3 DNA: TGTGCCAGCACCCCAAGGGAGGGAGGAGGTTATGGCTACACCTTC
CDR3 protein: CASTPREGGGYGYTF

D gene: TRBD2
J gene: TRBJ2-7
clone size: NA
V gene: TRBV7-9
CDR3 DNA: TGTGCCAGCAGCCTTAGTCCTAGCGGGAGGTCTACCTACGAGCAGTACTTC
CDR3 protein: CASSLSPSGRSTYEQYF

D gene: TRBD1
J gene: TRBJ2-7
clone size: NA
V gene: TRBV7-2
CDR3 DNA: TGTGCCAGCAGCTGGGGACAGGGGTACTACGAGCAGTACTTC
CDR3 protein: CASSWGQGYYEQYF

D gene: TRBD2
J gene: TRBJ2-7
clone size: NA
V gene: TRBV5-1
CDR3 DNA: TGCGCCAGCAGCGAATTTCGGGGGGGGCGTAATCCCTACGAGCAGTACTTC
CDR3 protein: CASSEFRGGRNPYEQYF

D gene: NA
J gene: TRBJ1-5
clone size: NA
V gene: TRBV4-3
CDR3 DNA: TGCGCCAGCAGCCAAGATCTTGGGGGGGGCAGCAATCAGCCCCAGCATTTT
CDR3 protein: CASSQDLGGGSNQPQHF

D gene: NA
J gene: TRBJ1-5
clone size: NA
V gene: TRBV30
CDR3 DNA: TGTGCCTGGAGTGGTTCTATCAATCAGCCCCAGCATTTT
CDR3 protein: CAWSGSINQPQHF

D gene: NA
J gene: TRBJ2-7
clone size: NA
V gene: TRBV5-1
CDR3 DNA: TGCGCCAGCAGCCCTGGGGTGGAGAAAGGCGAGCAGTACTTC
CDR3 protein: CASSPGVEKGEQYF

D gene: TRBD1
J gene: TRBJ2-7
clone size: once
V gene: TRBV5-4
CDR3 DNA: TGTGCCAGCAGCTCTTCGGGGTCAGGGGGAAACGAGCAGTACTTC
CDR3 protein: CASSSSGSGGNEQYF

D gene: NA
J gene: TRBJ1-1
clone size: NA
V gene: TRBV30
CDR3 DNA: TGTGCCTGGAGTACAGATCCGGTGACTGAAGCTTTCTTT
CDR3 protein: CAWSTDPVTEAFF

D gene: TRBD1
J gene: TRBJ2-7
clone size: NA
V gene: TRBV7-2
CDR3 DNA: TGTGCCAGCAGCTTAGAAGGGACAGGGCGCTACGAGCAGTACTTC
CDR3 protein: CASSLEGTGRYEQYF

D gene: NA
J gene: TRBJ2-3
clone size: NA
V gene: TRBV6-5
CDR3 DNA: TGTGCCAGCACCGAGGGCACAGATACGCAGTATTTT
CDR3 protein: CASTEGTDTQYF

D gene: NA
J gene: TRBJ2-7
clone size: NA
V gene: TRBV6-5
CDR3 DNA: TGTGCCAGCAGACGAGACCTAAGCTCCTACGAGCAGTACTTC
CDR3 protein: CASRRDLSSYEQYF

D gene: NA
J gene: TRBJ1-5
clone size: NA
V gene: TRBV10-3
CDR3 DNA: TGTGCCATCAGTGAGGTGAATCAGCCCCAGCATTTT
CDR3 protein: CAISEVNQPQHF

D gene: NA
J gene: TRBJ2-7
clone size: NA
V gene: TRBV6-5
CDR3 DNA: TGTGCCAGCAGTTACTCAAGCGGCAAACTCTACGAGCAGTACTTC
CDR3 protein: CASSYSSGKLYEQYF

D gene: NA
J gene: TRBJ2-7
clone size: NA
V gene: TRBV9
CDR3 DNA: TGTGCCAGCAGCGCCCTGGACGGGACCCACGAGCAGTACTTC
CDR3 protein: CASSALDGTHEQYF

D gene: NA
J gene: TRBJ2-1
clone size: NA
V gene: TRBV18
CDR3 DNA: TGTGCCAGCTCACCTTCCAATGAGCAGTTCTTC
CDR3 protein: CASSPSNEQFF

D gene: TRBD2
J gene: TRBJ2-7
clone size: NA
V gene: TRBV6-6
CDR3 DNA: TGTGCCAGCAGTGGCGGGCTAGCGGGGCCCTCCTACGAGCAGTACTTC
CDR3 protein: CASSGGLAGPSYEQYF